This TCR beta chain was sequenced in a study of T cell responses to AZD1222 COVID-19 vaccine. This clone was seen once. V lost 5 bases and J lost 7; bases outside the gene matches: 11. Germline V gives CDR1 LGHDT, CDR2 YNNKEL (reference sequence). The CDR3 contains 15 residues. Using immunoSEQ multiplex PCR, the repertoire was profiled, and TCRdb retains in-frame clones only, with some absent. This sample yields around 100,000 clones, of which about 87% are seen a single time; 20% belongs to the top ten. V is TRBV3-1 (or the pseudogene TRBV3-2) and J is TRBJ1-2; 9 bases align to TRBD1. The TCR sequence derives from an adult in good health. Sequenced material: peripheral blood, taken on day 0 of AZD1222 vaccination. CDR3 in DNA: TGTGCCAGCAGCTTTGGGACAGGGACTTTTCGTGGCTACACCTTC. It yields the protein CASSFGTGTFRGYTF.